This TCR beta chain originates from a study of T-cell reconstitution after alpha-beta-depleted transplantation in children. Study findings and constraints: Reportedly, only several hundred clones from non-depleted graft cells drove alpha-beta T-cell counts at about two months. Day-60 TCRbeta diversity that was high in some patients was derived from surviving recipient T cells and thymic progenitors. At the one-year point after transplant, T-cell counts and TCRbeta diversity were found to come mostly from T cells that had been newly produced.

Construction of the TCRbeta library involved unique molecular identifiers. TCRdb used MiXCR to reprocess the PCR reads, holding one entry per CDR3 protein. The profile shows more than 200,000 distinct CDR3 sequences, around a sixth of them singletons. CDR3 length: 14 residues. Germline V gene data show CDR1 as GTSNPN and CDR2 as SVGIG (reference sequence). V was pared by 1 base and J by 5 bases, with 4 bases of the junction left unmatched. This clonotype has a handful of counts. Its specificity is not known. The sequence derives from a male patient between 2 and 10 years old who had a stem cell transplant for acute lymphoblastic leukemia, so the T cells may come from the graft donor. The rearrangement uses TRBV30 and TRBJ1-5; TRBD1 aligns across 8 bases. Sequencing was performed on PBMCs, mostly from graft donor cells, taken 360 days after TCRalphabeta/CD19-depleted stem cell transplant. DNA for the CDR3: TGTGCCTGGAGTGCCGGACAGGGACATCAGCCCCAGCATTTT. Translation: CAWSAGQGHQPQHF.